These 31 T cell receptor beta chains were all obtained from the same sample, sequenced in a study of blood T cell repertoires in COVID-19. Using immunoSEQ multiplex PCR, the repertoire was profiled, and TCRdb retains in-frame clones only, with some absent. The profile covers 430,000 or so clones, with approximately 91% appearing a single time and 1.4% taken by the ten largest. The sample taken for sequencing was PBMCs or T cells enriched from blood (not recorded which). The source is a woman younger than 30 who had been exposed to COVID-19.

This CDR3 is CASSQEGGGLYGYTF. The CDR3 DNA follows: TGTGCCAGCAGCCAAGAAGGAGGGGGCCTCTATGGCTACACCTTC. The genes are TRBV14 and TRBJ1-2, with 7 nucleotides matching TRBD1. The V gene's germline CDR1 is SGHDN and CDR2 FVKESK. The CDR3 length is 15 residues. The V and J ends lost 0 bases and 4 bases, in that order; junction bases with no gene match: 5.

This clone was picked up a small number of times. The CDR3 spells CASSPQGASSNQPQHF. The CDR3, as DNA: TGTGCCAGCAGTCCGCAGGGGGCCAGTAGCAATCAGCCCCAGCATTTT. This chain joins TRBV28 and TRBJ1-5; 8 positions match TRBD1. V was pared by 5 bases and J by 0 bases, with 6 bases of the junction left unmatched. The CDR3 runs 16 residues. Germline V gives CDR1 MDHEN, CDR2 SYDVKM.

The chain is built from TRBV7-2 and TRBJ1-1, with D perhaps TRBD1 (5 bases). Trimming took off 6 bases at V and 0 bases at J, with 11 bases between the two ends. CDR3 size: 14 residues. The germline V gene has CDR1 SGHTA and CDR2 FQGNSA. CDR3 sequence (DNA): TGTGCCAGCAGAAGGAGGGGCATGAACACTGAAGCTTTCTTT. It specifies CASRRRGMNTEAFF.

V and J are TRBV5-8 and TRBJ2-1; the match to TRBD2 covers 7 bases. This CDR3 contains 15 residues. After removal of 4 bases from V and 0 bases from J, the junction contained 4 bases not matched to a gene. Per the germline V gene, CDR1 is SGHTS and CDR2 is YDEGEE. The CDR3 loop reads CASSGRERSYNEQFF. CDR3 nucleotides: TGTGCCAGCAGCGGGCGGGAGCGCTCCTACAATGAGCAGTTCTTC.

The chain links TRBV5-6 to TRBJ2-7; 8 nucleotides line up with TRBD1. V lost 0 bases and J lost 7; bases outside the gene matches: 6. This CDR3 contains 14 residues. Per the germline V gene, CDR1 is SGHDT and CDR2 is YYEEEE. The CDR3 sequence is CASSLARTGNEQYF. CDR3 DNA: TGTGCCAGCAGCTTGGCGCGGACAGGGAATGAGCAGTACTTC.

The chain is built from TRBV9 and TRBJ2-1; 10 bases are shared with TRBD2. Trimming at V came to 0 bases and at J to 7 bases, leaving 10 bases not matched to a gene. The CDR3 is made up of 17 amino acids. Germline loops: CDR1 SGDLS, CDR2 YYNGEE. The CDR3 is CASSVVGGAGGQNEQFF. For the CDR3, the DNA is TGTGCCAGCAGCGTAGTAGGAGGAGCGGGGGGGCAGAATGAGCAGTTCTTC.

The chain is built from TRBV5-1 and TRBJ2-7; 12 nucleotides match TRBD2. V lost 4 bases to trimming and J lost 2 bases; unmatched junction nucleotides: 4. The CDR3 is 15 amino acids. Per germline, CDR1 SGHRS and CDR2 YFSETQ. The CDR3 region is CASSPTSGGAYEQYF. The CDR3 DNA follows: TGCGCCAGCAGCCCGACTAGCGGGGGAGCCTACGAGCAGTACTTC.

The rearrangement links TRBV28 to TRBJ1-5; weak D call: TRBD1 (5 bases). The CDR3 contains 15 residues. Trimming shortened V by 6 bases and J by 8 bases, and 20 bases separated the two germline ends. Per germline, CDR1 MDHEN and CDR2 SYDVKM. Here the CDR3 DNA reads TGTGCCAGCAGGGCTATATGGGGCGGCGGCGAGCCCCAGCATTTT. As protein: CASRAIWGGGEPQHF.

The chain employs TRBV6-5 and TRBJ1-1; 11 nucleotides match TRBD1. The V and J ends lost 6 bases and 0 bases, in that order; junction bases with no gene match: 0. This CDR3 has 14 residues. Looked up from germline, CDR1 is MNHEY and CDR2 is SVGAGI. CDR3 coding DNA: TGTGCCAGCAGGGGACAGGGGGTGAACACTGAAGCTTTCTTT. Translated, it gives CASRGQGVNTEAFF.

The chain recombines TRBV11-2 with TRBJ2-7; 7 bases fit TRBD2. The CDR3 sequence is 14 residues long. In germline, CDR1 is SGHAT, CDR2 FQNNGV. J was trimmed by 6 bases and V by 1 base; bases with no gene match: 6. The CDR3 here is CASSLGQGGGEQYF. The CDR3 DNA reads as TGTGCCAGCAGCTTAGGGCAGGGCGGGGGCGAGCAGTACTTC.

CDR3 sequence (DNA): TGTGCCAGCAGCTTGAGACGGGAGAATTCACCCCTCCACTTT. Its translation: CASSLRRENSPLHF. V is TRBV7-2 and J is TRBJ1-6; D gene ambiguous. CDR3 length: 14 residues. Germline CDR1 reads SGHTA; CDR2 reads FQGNSA. Trimming took off 3 bases at V and 7 bases at J, with 10 bases between the two ends.

This chain uses TRBV7-9 with TRBJ2-5, with a weak D call TRBD2 (6 bases). Germline-derived CDR1 and CDR2 are SEHNR and FQNEAQ (reference sequence). The CDR3 spans 16 residues. V was shortened by 5 bases and J by 3 bases, with 19 bases between the two germline ends. As DNA, the CDR3 is TGTGCCAGCAGCCTTCGACTAGTGAGAGGGGAAGAGACCCAGTACTTC. This encodes CASSLRLVRGEETQYF.

The chain uses TRBV19 and TRBJ2-7; the D gene is possibly TRBD2 (6 bases). Germline values: CDR1 LNHDA, CDR2 SQIVND (reference sequence). CDR3 length: 16 amino acids. The V end was cut by 1 base, the J end by 4 bases, with 17 bases between. The CDR3 protein is CASSIVGGGGKYEQYF. The CDR3 bases are TGTGCCAGTAGTATAGTTGGGGGAGGAGGAAAATACGAGCAGTACTTC. Using reference TRBV19 and TRBJ2-7 for the parts outside the CDR3, the full variable domain is DGGITQSPKYLFRKEGQNVTLSCEQNLNHDAMYWYRQDPGQGLRLIYYSQIVNDFQKGDIAEGYSVSREKKESFPLTVTSAQKNPTAFYLCASSIVGGGGKYEQYFGPGTRLTVT.

The chain employs TRBV4-1 and TRBJ1-2; D unresolved. Between the trimmed V and J ends, which lost 2 bases and 11 bases, there was a span of 12 bases. CDR1 and CDR2 from the germline V gene are MGHRA and YSYEKL. This CDR3 has 12 residues. The CDR3 sequence is CASSQNAADYTF. CDR3 DNA: TGCGCCAGCAGCCAAAATGCGGCGGATTACACCTTC.

This chain links TRBV18 with TRBJ1-5; 8 positions agree with TRBD1. The CDR3 covers 14 residues. The germline CDR1 and CDR2 sequences are KGHSH and LQKENI. Trimming cost V 6 bases and J 3 bases; bases outside gene matches: 4. As DNA, the CDR3 is TGTGCCAGCTCGTTGGACAGGGCCAATCAGCCCCAGCATTTT. Translating gives CASSLDRANQPQHF.

The rearrangement uses TRBV4-1 and TRBJ1-2; the match to TRBD1 covers 12 bases. The CDR3 contains 16 residues. Trimming took 4 bases from V and 8 from J; bases not matched to a gene: 11. Germline CDR1 reads MGHRA; CDR2 reads YSYEKL. Written as DNA, the CDR3 is TGCGCCAGCAGCCGGAATCCGGGACAGGGGGCCTCGGGCTACACCTTC. Translation gives CASSRNPGQGASGYTF.

The gene calls are TRBV4-1 and TRBJ2-7; D not resolved. This CDR3 region has 11 residues. V was trimmed by 3 bases and J by 3 bases, leaving 3 bases between them. Germline V gene lookup returns CDR1 MGHRA and CDR2 YSYEKL. The CDR3 region has the DNA TGCGCCAGCAGCCATCACTACGAGCAGTACTTC. Amino acid sequence: CASSHHYEQYF.

The chain links TRBV6-5 to TRBJ1-1; D is unclear. V lost 6 bases to trimming and J lost 2 bases, with 13 bases between them. The CDR3 is made up of 14 amino acids. Germline CDR1 and CDR2: MNHEY and SVGAGI. The CDR3 DNA sequence: TGTGCCAGCAGCCACAGTAATGTTAACACTGAAGCTTTCTTT. It codes for CASSHSNVNTEAFF.

The V gene is TRBV28, the J gene TRBJ2-1; D is unresolved. The CDR3 consists of 11 residues. Between the trimmed V and J ends, which lost 6 bases and 4 bases, there was a span of 4 bases. The V gene's germline CDR1 is MDHEN and CDR2 SYDVKM. The CDR3 nucleotides read TGTGCCAGCAGACTTTACAATGAGCAGTTCTTC. It specifies CASRLYNEQFF.

This sequence joins TRBV29-1 and TRBJ2-3, with 9 bases matching TRBD1. Germline V lookup: CDR1 SQVTM, CDR2 ANQGSEA. Trimming removed 7 bases from V and 5 bases from J; junction bases left unmatched: 7. This CDR3 has 13 amino acids. The DNA for the CDR3 is TGCAGCGCAGGGGACAGGGCAAGAGATACGCAGTATTTT. Protein sequence: CSAGDRARDTQYF.

This chain links TRBV9 with TRBJ2-2; TRBD2 matches 9 bases. The V gene's germline CDR1 is SGDLS and CDR2 YYNGEE. This CDR3 spans 15 amino acids. Trimming took 0 bases from V and 6 from J; bases not matched to a gene: 3. CDR3 sequence: CASSVVAGVAGELFF. The DNA of the CDR3 is TGTGCCAGCAGCGTAGTAGCGGGAGTCGCCGGGGAGCTGTTTTTT.

This chain joins TRBV28 and TRBJ1-1; TRBD1 might be the D (5 bases). The V end was cut by 5 bases, the J end by 3 bases, with 13 bases between. The germline gives CDR1 MDHEN, CDR2 SYDVKM. CDR3 length equals 14 residues. The CDR3 DNA is TGTGCCAGCAGTCAGGGTGGGCAGTACACTGAAGCTTTCTTT. As protein: CASSQGGQYTEAFF. Looking up the rest from reference TRBV28 and TRBJ1-1 gives the full variable domain: DVKVTQSSRYLVKRTGEKVFLECVQDMDHENMFWYRQDPGLGLRLIYFSYDVKMKEKGDIPEGYSVSREKKERFSLILESASTNQTSMYLCASSQGGQYTEAFFGQGTRLTVV.

This clone was seen a single time. This chain connects TRBV3-1 (or the pseudogene TRBV3-2) to TRBJ1-4; D is uncertain. The V end was cut by 4 bases, the J end by 6 bases, with 18 bases between. Germline CDR1 is LGHDT and CDR2 is YNNKEL (reference sequence). This CDR3 has 16 residues. The CDR3 reads CASSPLWGDVYEKLFF. Written as DNA, the CDR3 is TGTGCCAGCAGCCCTCTCTGGGGAGACGTTTATGAAAAACTGTTTTTT.

In this sample, this clone turned up once. The rearrangement uses TRBV15 and TRBJ1-1, with 7 positions matching TRBD1. The CDR3 runs to 12 residues. Unmatched junction bases numbered 2, after V lost 8 bases and J lost 2 bases. In germline, CDR1 is LNHNV, CDR2 YYDKDF (reference sequence). CDR3 sequence: CATRQGNTEAFF. The CDR3 DNA follows: TGTGCCACCCGACAGGGTAACACTGAAGCTTTCTTT.

The chain joins TRBV27 to TRBJ2-1, with 7 bases aligning to TRBD2. V shed 3 bases, J shed 10 bases, and the junction held 3 bases outside the gene matches. CDR1 and CDR2 from the germline V gene are MNHEY and SMNVEV (reference sequence). The CDR3 is 12 amino acids. The CDR3 DNA reads TGTGCCAGCAGTTTTAAAGCGGGAGAGCAGTTCTTC. This codes for CASSFKAGEQFF.

This sequence joins TRBV27 and TRBJ2-7; a possible D gene is TRBD1 (6 bases). Trimming cost V 10 bases and J 6 bases, with 28 bases left between them. This CDR3 has 16 residues. Germline CDR1 MNHEY, CDR2 SMNVEV (reference sequence). In DNA, the CDR3 is TGTGCCACCCTTCCGGGACACTCTATTCGGTTCGGCGAGCAGTACTTC. Its protein product is CATLPGHSIRFGEQYF.

Here the CDR3 reads CASRVPGGTTGELFF. CDR3 sequence (DNA): TGCGCCAGCAGAGTCCCCGGGGGAACTACCGGGGAGCTGTTTTTT. This rearrangement joins TRBV5-1 to TRBJ2-2; D is possibly TRBD2 (6 bases). Germline CDR1 and CDR2: SGHRS and YFSETQ. This CDR3 region has 15 residues. V lost 5 bases and J 5 bases, leaving 16 bases between the germline ends.

V is TRBV15 and J is TRBJ1-1, with 10 positions matching TRBD1. This CDR3 spans 15 amino acids. Germline CDR1 is LNHNV and CDR2 is YYDKDF (reference sequence). J gave up 4 bases and V 2 bases, and 4 bases lay outside the gene matches. CDR3 nucleotide sequence: TGTGCCACCAGCAGAACCAGGGACAGGGGCACTGAAGCTTTCTTT. Protein sequence: CATSRTRDRGTEAFF.

The sample holds one count of this clone. The chain couples TRBV4-3 to TRBJ1-2; D unresolved. The CDR3 totals 17 residues. Germline V lookup: CDR1 LGHNA, CDR2 YSLEER. V lost 0 bases and J 8 bases, leaving 22 bases between the germline ends. CDR3 in amino acids: CASSQDEQPIRAGGYTF. The CDR3 region has the DNA TGCGCCAGCAGCCAAGATGAACAGCCGATACGCGCGGGGGGCTACACCTTC.

The chain recombines TRBV24-1 with TRBJ2-1; 9 bases are a match to TRBD2. The J segment lost 0 bases and the V segment lost 3 bases, leaving 8 bases of the junction unmatched. CDR1 is KGHDR, CDR2 SFDVKD, per germline. CDR3 size: 18 residues. The CDR3 DNA reads as TGTGCCACCAGTGATCGTCCCTATAGCGGGGGCTCCTACAATGAGCAGTTCTTC. Its protein is CATSDRPYSGGSYNEQFF.

V is TRBV7-8 and J is TRBJ2-5; TRBD2 matches 9 bases. Germline assignment: CDR1 SGHVS and CDR2 FQNEAQ. CDR3 length equals 14 residues. V shed 3 bases, J shed 2 bases, and the junction held 1 base outside the gene matches. This chain's CDR3 is CASSFGLAQETQYF. For the CDR3, the DNA is TGTGCCAGCAGCTTCGGACTAGCGCAAGAGACCCAGTACTTC. Together with reference TRBV7-8 and TRBJ2-5, the CDR3 gives the full variable domain: GAGVSQSPRYKVAKRGQDVALRCDPISGHVSLFWYQQALGQGPEFLTYFQNEAQLDKSGLPSDRFFAERPEGSVSTLKIQRTQQEDSAVYLCASSFGLAQETQYFGPGTRLLVL.